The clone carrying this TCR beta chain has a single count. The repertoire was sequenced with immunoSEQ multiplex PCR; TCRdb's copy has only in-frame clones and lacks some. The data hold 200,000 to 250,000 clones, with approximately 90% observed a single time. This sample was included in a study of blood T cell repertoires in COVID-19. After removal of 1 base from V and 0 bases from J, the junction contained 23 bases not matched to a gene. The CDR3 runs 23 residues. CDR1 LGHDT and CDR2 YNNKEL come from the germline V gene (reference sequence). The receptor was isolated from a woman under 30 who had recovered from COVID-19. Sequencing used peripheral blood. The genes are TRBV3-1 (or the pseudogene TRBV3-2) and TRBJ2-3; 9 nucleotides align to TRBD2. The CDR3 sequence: CASSQVATSGRREYRTSTDTQYF. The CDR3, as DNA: TGTGCCAGCAGCCAAGTAGCTACTAGCGGGCGTAGGGAATACCGTACTAGCACAGATACGCAGTATTTT.